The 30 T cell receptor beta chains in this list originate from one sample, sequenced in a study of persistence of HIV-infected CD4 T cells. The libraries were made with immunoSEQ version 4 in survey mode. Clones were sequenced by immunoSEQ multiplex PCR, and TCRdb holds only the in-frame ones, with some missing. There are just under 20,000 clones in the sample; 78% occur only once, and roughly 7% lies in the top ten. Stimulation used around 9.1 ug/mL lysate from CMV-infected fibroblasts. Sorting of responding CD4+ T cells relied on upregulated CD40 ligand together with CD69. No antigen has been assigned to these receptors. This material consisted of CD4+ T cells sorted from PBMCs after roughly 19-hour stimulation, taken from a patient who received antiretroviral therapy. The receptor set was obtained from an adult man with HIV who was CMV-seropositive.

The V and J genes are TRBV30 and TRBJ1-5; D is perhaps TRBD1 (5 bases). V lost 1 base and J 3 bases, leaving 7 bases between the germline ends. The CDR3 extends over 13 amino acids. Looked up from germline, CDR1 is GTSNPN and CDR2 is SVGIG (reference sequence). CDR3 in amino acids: CAWSAGPNQPQHF. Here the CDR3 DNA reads TGTGCCTGGAGTGCAGGGCCCAATCAGCCCCAGCATTTT. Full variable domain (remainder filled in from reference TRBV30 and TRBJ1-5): SQTIHQWPATLVQPVGSPLSLECTVEGTSNPNLYWYRQAAGRGLQLLFYSVGIGQISSEVPQNLSASRPQDRQFILSSKKLLLSDSGFYLCAWSAGPNQPQHFGDGTRLSIL.

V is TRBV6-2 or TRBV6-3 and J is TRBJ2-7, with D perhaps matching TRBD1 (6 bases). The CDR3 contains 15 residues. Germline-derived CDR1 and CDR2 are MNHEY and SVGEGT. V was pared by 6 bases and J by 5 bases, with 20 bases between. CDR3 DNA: TGTGCCAGCAGCCCCCCAAGGGGGTCGAGCCACGAGCAGTACTTC. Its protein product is CASSPPRGSSHEQYF.

Written as DNA, the CDR3 is TGTGCCAGCAGACCCACCGGGACACCCTACTCTGGGGCCAACGTCCTGACTTTC. As protein: CASRPTGTPYSGANVLTF. The gene calls are TRBV3-1 (or the pseudogene TRBV3-2) and TRBJ2-6, with a tentative D call TRBD1 (6 bases). V gave up 6 bases and J gave up 0 bases, with 18 bases separating them. The CDR3 spans 18 residues. Looked up from germline, CDR1 is LGHDT and CDR2 is YNNKEL (reference sequence).

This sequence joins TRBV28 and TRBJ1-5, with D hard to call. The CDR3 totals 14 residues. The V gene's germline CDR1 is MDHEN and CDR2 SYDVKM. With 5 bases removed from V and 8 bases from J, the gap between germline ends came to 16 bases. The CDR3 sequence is CASSPEDWVKPQHF. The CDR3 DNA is TGTGCCAGCAGTCCAGAAGACTGGGTAAAGCCCCAGCATTTT. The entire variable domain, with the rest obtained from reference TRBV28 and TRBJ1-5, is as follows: DVKVTQSSRYLVKRTGEKVFLECVQDMDHENMFWYRQDPGLGLRLIYFSYDVKMKEKGDIPEGYSVSREKKERFSLILESASTNQTSMYLCASSPEDWVKPQHFGDGTRLSIL.

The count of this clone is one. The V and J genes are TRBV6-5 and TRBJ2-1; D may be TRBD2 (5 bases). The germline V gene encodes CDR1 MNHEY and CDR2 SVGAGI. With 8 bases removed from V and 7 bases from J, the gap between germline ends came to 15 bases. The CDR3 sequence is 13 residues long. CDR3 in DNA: TGTGCCAGCCGAACGTTTCGGGGTAATGAGCAGTTCTTC. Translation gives CASRTFRGNEQFF.

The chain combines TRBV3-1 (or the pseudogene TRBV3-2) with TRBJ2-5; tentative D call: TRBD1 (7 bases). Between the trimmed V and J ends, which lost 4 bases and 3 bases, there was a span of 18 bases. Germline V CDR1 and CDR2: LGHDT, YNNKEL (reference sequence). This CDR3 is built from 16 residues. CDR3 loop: CASSPASQGEEETQYF. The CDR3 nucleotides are TGTGCCAGCAGCCCCGCCAGCCAGGGGGAGGAAGAGACCCAGTACTTC.

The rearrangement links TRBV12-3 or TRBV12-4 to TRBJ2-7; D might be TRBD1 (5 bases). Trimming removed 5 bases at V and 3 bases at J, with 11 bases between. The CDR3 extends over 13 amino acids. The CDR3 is CASSIDRLYEQYF. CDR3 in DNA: TGTGCCAGCAGTATCGACAGACTCTACGAGCAGTACTTC.

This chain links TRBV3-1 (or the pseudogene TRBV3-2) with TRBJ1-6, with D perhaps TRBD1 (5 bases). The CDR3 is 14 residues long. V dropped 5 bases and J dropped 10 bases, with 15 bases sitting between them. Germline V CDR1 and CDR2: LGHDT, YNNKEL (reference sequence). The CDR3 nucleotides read TGTGCCAGCAGCTTCCGGGCCCAGGGCTCACCCCTCCACTTT. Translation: CASSFRAQGSPLHF.

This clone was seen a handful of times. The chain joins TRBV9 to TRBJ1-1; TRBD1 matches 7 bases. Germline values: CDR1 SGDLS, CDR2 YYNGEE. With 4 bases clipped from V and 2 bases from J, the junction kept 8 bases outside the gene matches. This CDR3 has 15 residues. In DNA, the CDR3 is TGTGCCAGCAGCAGGCAGGGACAGCTTAACACTGAAGCTTTCTTT. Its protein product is CASSRQGQLNTEAFF.

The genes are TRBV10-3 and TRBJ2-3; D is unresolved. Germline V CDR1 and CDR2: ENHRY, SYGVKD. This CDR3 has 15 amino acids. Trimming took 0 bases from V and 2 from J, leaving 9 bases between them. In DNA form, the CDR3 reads TGTGCCATCAGTGAGTCTAAGGGTAACACAGATACGCAGTATTTT. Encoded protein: CAISESKGNTDTQYF.

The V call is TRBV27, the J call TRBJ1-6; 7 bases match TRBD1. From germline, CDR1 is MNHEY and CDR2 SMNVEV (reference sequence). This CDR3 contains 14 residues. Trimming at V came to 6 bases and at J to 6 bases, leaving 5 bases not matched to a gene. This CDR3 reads CASRNQGGNSPLHF. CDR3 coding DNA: TGTGCCAGCAGGAATCAGGGGGGTAATTCACCCCTCCACTTT.

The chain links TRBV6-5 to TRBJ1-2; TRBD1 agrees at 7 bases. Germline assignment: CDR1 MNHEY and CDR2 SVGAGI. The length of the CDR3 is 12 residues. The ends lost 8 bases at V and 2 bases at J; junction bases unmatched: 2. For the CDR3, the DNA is TGTGCCAGCGTACAGGGGAACTATGGCTACACCTTC. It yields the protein CASVQGNYGYTF.

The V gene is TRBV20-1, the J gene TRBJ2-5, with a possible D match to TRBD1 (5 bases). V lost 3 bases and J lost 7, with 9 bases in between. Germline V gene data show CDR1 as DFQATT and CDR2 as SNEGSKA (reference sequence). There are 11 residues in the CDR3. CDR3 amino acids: CSASDSLTQYF. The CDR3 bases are TGCAGTGCTAGCGACAGTTTGACCCAGTACTTC.

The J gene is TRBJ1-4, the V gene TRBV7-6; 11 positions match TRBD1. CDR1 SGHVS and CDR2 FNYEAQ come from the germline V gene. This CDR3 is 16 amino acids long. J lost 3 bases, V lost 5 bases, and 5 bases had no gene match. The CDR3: CASSQGQGGSNEKLFF. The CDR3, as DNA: TGTGCCAGCAGCCAGGGACAGGGGGGATCTAATGAAAAACTGTTTTTT.

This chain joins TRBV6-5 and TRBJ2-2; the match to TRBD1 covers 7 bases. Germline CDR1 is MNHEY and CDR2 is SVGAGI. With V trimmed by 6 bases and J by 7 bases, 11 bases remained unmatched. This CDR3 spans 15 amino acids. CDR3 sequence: CASRRGQLSGGELFF. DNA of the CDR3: TGTGCCAGCAGAAGGGGACAGCTCAGTGGCGGGGAGCTGTTTTTT.

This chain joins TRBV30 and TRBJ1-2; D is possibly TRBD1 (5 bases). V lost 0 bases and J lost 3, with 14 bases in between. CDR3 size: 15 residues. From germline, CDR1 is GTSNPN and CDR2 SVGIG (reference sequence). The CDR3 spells CAWSVPDRGDYGYTF. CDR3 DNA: TGTGCCTGGAGTGTACCAGACAGAGGAGACTATGGCTACACCTTC.

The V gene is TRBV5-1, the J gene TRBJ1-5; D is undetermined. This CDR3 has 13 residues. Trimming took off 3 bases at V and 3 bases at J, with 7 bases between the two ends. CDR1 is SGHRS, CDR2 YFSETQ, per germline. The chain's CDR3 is CASSSRPNQPQHF. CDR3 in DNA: TGCGCCAGCAGCTCAAGACCCAATCAGCCCCAGCATTTT.

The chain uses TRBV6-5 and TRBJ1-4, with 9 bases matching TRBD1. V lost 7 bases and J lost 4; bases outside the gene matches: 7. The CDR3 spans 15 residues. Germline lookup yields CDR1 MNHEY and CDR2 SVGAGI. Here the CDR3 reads CASNSGQGINEKLFF. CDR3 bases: TGTGCCAGCAACTCCGGACAGGGGATTAATGAAAAACTGTTTTTT.

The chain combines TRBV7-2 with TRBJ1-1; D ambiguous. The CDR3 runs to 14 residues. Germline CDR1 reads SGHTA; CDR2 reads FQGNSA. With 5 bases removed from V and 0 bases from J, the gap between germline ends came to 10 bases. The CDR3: CASSPNALNTEAFF. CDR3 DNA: TGTGCCAGCAGCCCAAACGCCCTGAACACTGAAGCTTTCTTT.

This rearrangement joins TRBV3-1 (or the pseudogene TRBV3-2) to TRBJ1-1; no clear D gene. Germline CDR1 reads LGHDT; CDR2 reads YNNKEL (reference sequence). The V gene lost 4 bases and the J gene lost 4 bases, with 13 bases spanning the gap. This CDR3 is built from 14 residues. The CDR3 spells CASSLTRPPTEAFF. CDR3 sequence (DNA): TGTGCCAGCAGCCTGACTCGTCCCCCCACTGAAGCTTTCTTT.

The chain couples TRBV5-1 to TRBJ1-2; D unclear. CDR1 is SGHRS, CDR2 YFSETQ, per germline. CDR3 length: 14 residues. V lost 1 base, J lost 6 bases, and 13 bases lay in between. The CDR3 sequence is CASSLKAEGDGYTF. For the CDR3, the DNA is TGCGCCAGCAGCTTGAAGGCAGAGGGCGATGGCTACACCTTC.

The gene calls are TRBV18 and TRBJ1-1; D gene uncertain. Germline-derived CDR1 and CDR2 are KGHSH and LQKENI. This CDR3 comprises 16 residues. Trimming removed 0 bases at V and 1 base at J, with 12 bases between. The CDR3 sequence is CASSPPSRGANTEAFF. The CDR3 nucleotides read TGTGCCAGCTCACCACCTTCGAGAGGAGCGAACACTGAAGCTTTCTTT.

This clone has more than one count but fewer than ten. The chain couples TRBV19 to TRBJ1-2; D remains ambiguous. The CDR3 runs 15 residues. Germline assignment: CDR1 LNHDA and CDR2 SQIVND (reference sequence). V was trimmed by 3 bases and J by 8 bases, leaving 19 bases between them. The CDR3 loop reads CASSIPSGGIGGYTF. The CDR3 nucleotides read TGTGCCAGTAGTATCCCTTCGGGCGGGATAGGAGGCTACACCTTC.

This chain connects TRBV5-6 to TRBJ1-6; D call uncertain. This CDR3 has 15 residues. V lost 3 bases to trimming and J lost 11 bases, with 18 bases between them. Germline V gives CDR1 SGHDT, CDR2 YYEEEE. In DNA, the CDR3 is TGTGCCAGCAGCTCCCTGACCGCGTCCGGGACACCCCTCCACTTT. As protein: CASSSLTASGTPLHF.

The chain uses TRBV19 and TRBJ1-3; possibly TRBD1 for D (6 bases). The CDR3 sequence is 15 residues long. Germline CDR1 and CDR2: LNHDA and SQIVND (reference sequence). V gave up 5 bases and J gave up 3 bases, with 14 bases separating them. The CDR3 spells CASSAQGSFGNTIYF. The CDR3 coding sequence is TGTGCCAGTAGTGCTCAGGGGAGTTTTGGAAACACCATATATTTT.

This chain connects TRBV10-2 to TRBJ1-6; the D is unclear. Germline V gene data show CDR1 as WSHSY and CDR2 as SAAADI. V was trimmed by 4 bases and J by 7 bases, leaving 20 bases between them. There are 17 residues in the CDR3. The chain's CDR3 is CASSGGSSGLTNSPLHF. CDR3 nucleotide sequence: TGCGCCAGCAGTGGGGGTTCGTCAGGCCTTACAAATTCACCCCTCCACTTT.

The DNA for the CDR3 is TGTGCCAGCAGCGTGGACGTGGGGGCGGGCTCAACTAATGAAAAACTGTTTTTT. Its translation: CASSVDVGAGSTNEKLFF. The V and J genes are TRBV9 and TRBJ1-4, with a weak D call TRBD1 (6 bases). Germline CDR1 SGDLS, CDR2 YYNGEE. The CDR3 runs to 18 residues. Between the trimmed V and J ends, which lost 2 bases and 0 bases, there was a span of 17 bases.

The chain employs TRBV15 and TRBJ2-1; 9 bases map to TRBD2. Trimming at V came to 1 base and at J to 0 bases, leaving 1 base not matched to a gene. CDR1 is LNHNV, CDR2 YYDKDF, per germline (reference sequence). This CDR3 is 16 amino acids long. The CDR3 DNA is TGTGCCACCAGCAGAGGAGCGGGGGGCTCCTACAATGAGCAGTTCTTC. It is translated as CATSRGAGGSYNEQFF. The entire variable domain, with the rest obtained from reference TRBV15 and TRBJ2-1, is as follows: DAMVIQNPRYQVTQFGKPVTLSCSQTLNHNVMYWYQQKSSQAPKLLFHYYDKDFNNEADTPDNFQSRRPNTSFCFLDIRSPGLGDTAMYLCATSRGAGGSYNEQFFGPGTRLTVL.

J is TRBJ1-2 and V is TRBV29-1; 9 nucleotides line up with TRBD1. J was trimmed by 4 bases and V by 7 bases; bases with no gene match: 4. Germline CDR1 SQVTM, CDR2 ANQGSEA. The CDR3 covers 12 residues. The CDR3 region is CSGGQGSYGYTF. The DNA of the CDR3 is TGCAGCGGGGGACAGGGAAGCTATGGCTACACCTTC.

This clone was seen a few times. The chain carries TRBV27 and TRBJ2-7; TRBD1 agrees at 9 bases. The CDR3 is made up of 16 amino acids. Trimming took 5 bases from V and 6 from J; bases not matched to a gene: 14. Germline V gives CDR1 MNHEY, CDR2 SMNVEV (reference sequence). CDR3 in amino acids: CASSRKIPGQGSEQYF. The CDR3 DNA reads TGTGCCAGCAGTCGAAAAATTCCGGGACAGGGATCCGAGCAGTACTTC.